The T cell receptor beta chain under discussion was sequenced for a study of T-cell memory formation after mild COVID-19. Study-wide context: Largely donor-specific sequence clusters came from two donors.

TCRdb re-called the 5' RACE reads with MiXCR, one entry per CDR3 protein. The sample shows roughly 510,000 distinct CDR3 sequences, roughly 17% of them seen only once. Germline V gene data show CDR1 as DFQATT and CDR2 as SNEGSKA (reference sequence). This CDR3 contains 14 residues. V was pared by 0 bases and J by 3 bases, with 12 bases between. A remark on this clonotype: The antigen remains undetermined.

Findings and caveats of the study: Cross-reactive memory seemingly joined, as some responding clones were found in pre-infection memory. Researchers report contracting CD4+ clones mostly in CM and EM, with CD8+ clones in EMRA. Clonal second-wave expansions that peaked on day 37 had unconfirmed SARS-CoV-2 specificity.

The rearrangement joins TRBV20-1 to TRBJ2-7, with D possibly being TRBD1 (5 bases). Sequencing used PBMCs or a T cell subset sorted from them (not recorded which). This clonotype originated in an adult woman who had mild COVID-19 (a few samples of this study predate the infection). Cell type and time point are not known. CDR3 loop: CSARDPSRDYEQYF. The CDR3 DNA reads as TGCAGTGCTAGAGATCCCAGCAGGGACTACGAGCAGTACTTC.